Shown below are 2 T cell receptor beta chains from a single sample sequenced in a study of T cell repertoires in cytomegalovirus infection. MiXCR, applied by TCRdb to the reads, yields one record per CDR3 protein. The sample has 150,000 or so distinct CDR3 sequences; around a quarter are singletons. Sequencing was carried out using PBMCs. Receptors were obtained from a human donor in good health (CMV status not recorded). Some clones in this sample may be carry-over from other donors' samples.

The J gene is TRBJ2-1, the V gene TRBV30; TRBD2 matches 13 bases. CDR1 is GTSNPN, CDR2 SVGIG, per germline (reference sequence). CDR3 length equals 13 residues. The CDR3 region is CARTSGGRGEQFF. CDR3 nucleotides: TGTGCACGGACTAGCGGGGGCAGGGGTGAGCAGTTCTTC.

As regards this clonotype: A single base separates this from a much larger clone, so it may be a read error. The CDR3 nucleotides read TGTGCCAGCAGTGAATTGATAACAGAGCGGATGAACACTGAAGCTTTCTTT. It codes for CASSELITERMNTEAFF. This rearrangement joins TRBV6-1 to TRBJ1-1, with no clear D. The length of the CDR3 is 17 residues. Trimming stripped 2 bases from V and 0 bases from J, with 16 bases between. The V gene's germline CDR1 is MNHNS and CDR2 SASEGT.